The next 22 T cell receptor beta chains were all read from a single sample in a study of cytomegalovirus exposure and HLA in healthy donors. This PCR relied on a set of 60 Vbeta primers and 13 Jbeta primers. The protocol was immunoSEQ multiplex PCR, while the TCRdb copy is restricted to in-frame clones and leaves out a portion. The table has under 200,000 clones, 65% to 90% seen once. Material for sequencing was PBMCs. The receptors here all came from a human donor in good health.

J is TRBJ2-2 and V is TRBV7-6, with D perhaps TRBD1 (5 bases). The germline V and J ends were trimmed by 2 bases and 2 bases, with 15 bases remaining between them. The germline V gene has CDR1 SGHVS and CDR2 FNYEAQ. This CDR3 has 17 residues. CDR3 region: CASSLTDTYLNTGELFF. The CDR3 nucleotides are TGTGCCAGCAGCTTAACGGACACATACCTTAACACCGGGGAGCTGTTTTTT.

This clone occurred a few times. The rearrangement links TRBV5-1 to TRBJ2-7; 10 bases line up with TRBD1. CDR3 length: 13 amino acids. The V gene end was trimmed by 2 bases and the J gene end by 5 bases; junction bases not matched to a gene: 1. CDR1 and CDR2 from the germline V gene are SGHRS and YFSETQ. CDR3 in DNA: TGCGCCAGCAGCTTCGGGACAGGGGACGAGCAGTACTTC. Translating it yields CASSFGTGDEQYF. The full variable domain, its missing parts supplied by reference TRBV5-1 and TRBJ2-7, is KAGVTQTPRYLIKTRGQQVTLSCSPISGHRSVSWYQQTPGQGLQFLFEYFSETQRNKGNFPGRFSGRQFSNSRSEMNVSTLELGDSALYLCASSFGTGDEQYFGPGTRLTVT.

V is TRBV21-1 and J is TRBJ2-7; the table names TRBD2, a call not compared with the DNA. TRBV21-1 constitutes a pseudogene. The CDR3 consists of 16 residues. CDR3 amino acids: CASSNSGGVFVHEQYF. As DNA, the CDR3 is TGTGCCAGCAGCAATAGCGGGGGGGTTTTCGTGCACGAGCAGTACTTC.

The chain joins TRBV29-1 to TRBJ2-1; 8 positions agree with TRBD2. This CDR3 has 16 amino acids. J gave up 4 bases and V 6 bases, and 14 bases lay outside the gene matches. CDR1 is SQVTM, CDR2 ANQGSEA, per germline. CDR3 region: CSVGGGLGRNYNEQFF. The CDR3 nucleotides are TGCAGCGTCGGGGGGGGGTTGGGGCGCAATTACAATGAGCAGTTCTTC.

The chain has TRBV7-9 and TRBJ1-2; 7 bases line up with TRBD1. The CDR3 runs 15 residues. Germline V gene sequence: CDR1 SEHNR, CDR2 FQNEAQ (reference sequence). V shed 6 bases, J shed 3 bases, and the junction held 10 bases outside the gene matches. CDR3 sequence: CASSRHTGTDYGYTF. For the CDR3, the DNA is TGTGCCAGCAGTAGACATACCGGGACAGACTATGGCTACACCTTC. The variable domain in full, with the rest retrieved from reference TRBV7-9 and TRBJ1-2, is DTGVSQNPRHKITKRGQNVTFRCDPISEHNRLYWYRQTLGQGPEFLTYFQNEAQLEKSRLLSDRFSAERPKGSFSTLEIQRTEQGDSAMYLCASSRHTGTDYGYTFGSGTRLTVV.

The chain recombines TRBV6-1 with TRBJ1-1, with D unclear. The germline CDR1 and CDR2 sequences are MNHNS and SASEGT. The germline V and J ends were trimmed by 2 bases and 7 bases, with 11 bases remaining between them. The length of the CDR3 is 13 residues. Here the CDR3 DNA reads TGTGCCAGCAGTGAATCGGGAGGTAGTGAAGCTTTCTTT. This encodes CASSESGGSEAFF.

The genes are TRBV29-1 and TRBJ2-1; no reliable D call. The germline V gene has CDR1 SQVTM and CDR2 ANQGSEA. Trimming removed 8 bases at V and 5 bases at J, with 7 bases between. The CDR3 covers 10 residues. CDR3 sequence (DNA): TGCAGCAGTAGCCACAATGAGCAGTTCTTC. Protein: CSSSHNEQFF.

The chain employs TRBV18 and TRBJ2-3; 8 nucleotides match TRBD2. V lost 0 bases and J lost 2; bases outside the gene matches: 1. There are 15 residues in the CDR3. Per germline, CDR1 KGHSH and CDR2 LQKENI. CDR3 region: CASSPPGLDTDTQYF. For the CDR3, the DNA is TGTGCCAGCTCACCACCGGGACTAGACACAGATACGCAGTATTTT.

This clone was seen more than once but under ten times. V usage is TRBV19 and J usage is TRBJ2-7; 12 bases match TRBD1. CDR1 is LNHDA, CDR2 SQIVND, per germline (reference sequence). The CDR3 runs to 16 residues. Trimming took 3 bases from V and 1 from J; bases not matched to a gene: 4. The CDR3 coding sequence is TGTGCCAGTAGTATGGGACAGGGGGCGGGATCCTACGAGCAGTACTTC. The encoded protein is CASSMGQGAGSYEQYF.

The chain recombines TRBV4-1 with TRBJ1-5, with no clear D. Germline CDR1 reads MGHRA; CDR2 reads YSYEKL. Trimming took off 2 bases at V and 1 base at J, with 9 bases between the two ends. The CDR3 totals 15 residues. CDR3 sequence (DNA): TGCGCCAGCAGCCAACTCGGGGAAAGCAATCAGCCCCAGCATTTT. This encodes CASSQLGESNQPQHF.

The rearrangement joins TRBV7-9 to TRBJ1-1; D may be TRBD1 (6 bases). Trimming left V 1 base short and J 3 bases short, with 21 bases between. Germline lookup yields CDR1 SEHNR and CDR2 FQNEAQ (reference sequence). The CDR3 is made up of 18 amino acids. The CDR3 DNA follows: TGTGCCAGCAGCTTAGTAAGTGTGGGTCAACACAGGGACACTGAAGCTTTCTTT. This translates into CASSLVSVGQHRDTEAFF.

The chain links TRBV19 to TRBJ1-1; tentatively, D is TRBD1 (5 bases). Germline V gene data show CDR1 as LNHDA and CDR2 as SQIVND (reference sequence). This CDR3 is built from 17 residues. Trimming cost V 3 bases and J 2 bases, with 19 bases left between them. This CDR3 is CASSIGHKQRINTEAFF. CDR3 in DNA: TGTGCCAGTAGTATCGGACATAAACAGCGCATAAACACTGAAGCTTTCTTT.

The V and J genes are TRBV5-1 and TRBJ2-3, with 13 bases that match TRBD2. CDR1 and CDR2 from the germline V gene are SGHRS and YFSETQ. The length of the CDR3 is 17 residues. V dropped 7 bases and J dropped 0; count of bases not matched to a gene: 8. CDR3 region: CASRLAGGHPSTDTQYF. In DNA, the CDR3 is TGCGCCAGCCGACTAGCGGGGGGACACCCTAGCACAGATACGCAGTATTTT.

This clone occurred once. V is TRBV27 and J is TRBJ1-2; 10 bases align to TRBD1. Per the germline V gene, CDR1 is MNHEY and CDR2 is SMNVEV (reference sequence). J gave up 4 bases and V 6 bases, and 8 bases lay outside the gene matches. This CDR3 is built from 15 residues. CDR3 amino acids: CASSPGQGIGYGYTF. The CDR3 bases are TGTGCCAGCAGCCCGGGACAGGGGATTGGCTATGGCTACACCTTC.

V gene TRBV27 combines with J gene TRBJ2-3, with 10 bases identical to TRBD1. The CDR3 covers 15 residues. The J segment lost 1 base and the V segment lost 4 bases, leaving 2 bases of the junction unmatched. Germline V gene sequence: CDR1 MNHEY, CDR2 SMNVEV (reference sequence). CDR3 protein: CASSSGTGGTDTQYF. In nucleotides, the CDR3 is TGTGCCAGCAGTTCCGGGACAGGGGGCACAGATACGCAGTATTTT.

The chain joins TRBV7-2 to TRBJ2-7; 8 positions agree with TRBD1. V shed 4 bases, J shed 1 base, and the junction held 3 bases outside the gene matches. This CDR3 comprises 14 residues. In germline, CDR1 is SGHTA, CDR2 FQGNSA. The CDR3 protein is CASSYRQGSYEQYF. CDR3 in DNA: TGTGCCAGCAGCTACAGACAGGGGTCCTACGAGCAGTACTTC.

The CDR3 here is CASSQTTGINYGYTF. CDR3 nucleotides: TGCGCCAGCAGCCAAACCACAGGGATAAACTATGGCTACACCTTC. This chain connects TRBV4-3 to TRBJ1-2; the D gene is possibly TRBD1 (6 bases). CDR3 length: 15 residues. V was shortened by 2 bases and J by 2 bases, with 12 bases between the two germline ends. CDR1 is LGHNA, CDR2 YSLEER, per germline.

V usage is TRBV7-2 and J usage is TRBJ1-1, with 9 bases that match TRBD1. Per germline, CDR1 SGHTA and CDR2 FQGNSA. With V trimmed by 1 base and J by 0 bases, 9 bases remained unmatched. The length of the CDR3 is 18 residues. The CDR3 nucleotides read TGTGCCAGCAGCTTAGGGTGGACAGGGGAGGTAATGAACACTGAAGCTTTCTTT. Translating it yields CASSLGWTGEVMNTEAFF.

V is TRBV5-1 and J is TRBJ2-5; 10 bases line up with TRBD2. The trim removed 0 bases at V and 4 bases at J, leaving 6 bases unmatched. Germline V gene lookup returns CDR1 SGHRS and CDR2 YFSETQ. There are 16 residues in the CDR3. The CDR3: CASSLVASGGGETQYF. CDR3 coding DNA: TGCGCCAGCAGCTTGGTGGCTAGCGGGGGCGGAGAGACCCAGTACTTC.

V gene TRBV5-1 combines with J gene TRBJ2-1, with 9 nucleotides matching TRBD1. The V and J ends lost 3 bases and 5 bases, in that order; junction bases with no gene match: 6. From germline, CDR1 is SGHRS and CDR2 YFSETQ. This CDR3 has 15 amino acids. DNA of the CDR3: TGCGCCAGCAGCTCCGGACAGGGGCATCACAATGAGCAGTTCTTC. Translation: CASSSGQGHHNEQFF.

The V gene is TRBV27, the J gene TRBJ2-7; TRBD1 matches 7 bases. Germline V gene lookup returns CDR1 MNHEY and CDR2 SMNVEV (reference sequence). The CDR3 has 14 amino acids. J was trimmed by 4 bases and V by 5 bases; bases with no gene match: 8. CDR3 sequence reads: CASSDRTGPYEQYF. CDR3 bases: TGTGCCAGCAGTGATCGGACAGGCCCGTACGAGCAGTACTTC.

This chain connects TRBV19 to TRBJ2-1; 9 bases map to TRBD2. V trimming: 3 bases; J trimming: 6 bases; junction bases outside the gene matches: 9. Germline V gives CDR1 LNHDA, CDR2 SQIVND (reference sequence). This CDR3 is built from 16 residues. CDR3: CASSIIAGVLSNEQFF. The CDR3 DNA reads TGTGCCAGTAGTATCATAGCGGGGGTACTGAGCAATGAGCAGTTCTTC. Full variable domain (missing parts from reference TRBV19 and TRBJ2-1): DGGITQSPKYLFRKEGQNVTLSCEQNLNHDAMYWYRQDPGQGLRLIYYSQIVNDFQKGDIAEGYSVSREKKESFPLTVTSAQKNPTAFYLCASSIIAGVLSNEQFFGPGTRLTVL.